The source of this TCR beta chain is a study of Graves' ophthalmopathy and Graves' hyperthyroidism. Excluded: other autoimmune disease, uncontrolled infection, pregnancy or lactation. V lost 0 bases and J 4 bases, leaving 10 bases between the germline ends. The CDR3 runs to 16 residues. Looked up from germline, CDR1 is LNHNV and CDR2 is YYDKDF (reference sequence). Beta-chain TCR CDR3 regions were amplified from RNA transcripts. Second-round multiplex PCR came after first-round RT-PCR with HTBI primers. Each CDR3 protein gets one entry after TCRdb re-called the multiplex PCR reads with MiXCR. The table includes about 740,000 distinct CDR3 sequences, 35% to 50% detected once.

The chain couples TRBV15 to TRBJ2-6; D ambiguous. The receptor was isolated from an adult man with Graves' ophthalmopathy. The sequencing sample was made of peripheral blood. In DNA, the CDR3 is TGTGCCACCAGCAGAGATTTGAGTTCGGGGGCCAACGTCCTGACTTTC. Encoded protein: CATSRDLSSGANVLTF.